A selection of T cell receptor beta chains follows, all from one sample in a study of blood T cell repertoires in COVID-19. Produced via immunoSEQ multiplex PCR; TCRdb's table is partial and in-frame only. The sample lists over 90,000 clones; 85% to 90% were seen once. Sequencing input: peripheral blood. The receptors here all came from a human donor in a cohort sampled during active COVID-19. The conserved cysteine and the conserved F or W are not part of the CDR3 here. D genes are given only for firm matches.

D: TRBD1
J: TRBJ1-1
V: TRBV10-3
CDR3: AIRLGLQGIGVNTEAF

D: -
J: TRBJ1-5
V: TRBV30
CDR3: AATAGSPGQPQH

D: TRBD2
J: TRBJ2-3
V: TRBV6-1
CDR3: ASSEAETLAGYSSTDTQY

D: TRBD2
J: TRBJ2-7
V: TRBV4-1
CDR3: ASSPRSGPTSYEQY

D: TRBD2
J: TRBJ2-3
V: TRBV10-3
CDR3: AISGGLAGGGDTQY

D: -
J: TRBJ1-1
V: TRBV6-5
CDR3: ASTGEGTSTPEAF

D: TRBD2
J: TRBJ2-5
V: TRBV4-1
CDR3: ASSLGRRETQY

D: TRBD1
J: TRBJ2-7
V: TRBV28
CDR3: ASSPRGRLNYEQY

D: TRBD2
J: TRBJ2-5
V: TRBV7-7
CDR3: ASSSTSGSWNQY

D: -
J: TRBJ2-1
V: TRBV30
CDR3: AWLGGNEQF

D: -
J: TRBJ2-5
V: TRBV9
CDR3: ASSARGGTSQTQY

D: -
J: TRBJ2-3
V: TRBV4-2
CDR3: ASSQDQGPTDTQY

D: TRBD2
J: TRBJ2-7
V: TRBV7-2
CDR3: ASSSKTSGRLYEQY

D: TRBD1
J: TRBJ1-2
V: TRBV6-5
CDR3: ASSYDQTGAGGYT

D: TRBD1
J: TRBJ1-2
V: TRBV12-3/TRBV12-4
CDR3: ASIRDRDGYT

D: TRBD2
J: TRBJ2-3
V: TRBV9
CDR3: ASRDPSGGIDSTDTQY

D: TRBD1
J: TRBJ2-5
V: TRBV6-2/TRBV6-3
CDR3: ASSYTGGVETQY

D: TRBD2
J: TRBJ2-3
V: TRBV5-6
CDR3: ASSLVERGGTDTQY

D: TRBD1
J: TRBJ1-2
V: TRBV5-1
CDR3: ASSLGQGLYGYT

D: TRBD1
J: TRBJ1-1
V: TRBV6-6
CDR3: ASSPRDRGMNTEAF

D: TRBD2
J: TRBJ2-3
V: TRBV11-2
CDR3: ASSLDRGGAGDTQY

D: TRBD1
J: TRBJ1-2
V: TRBV5-1
CDR3: ASSPWGQGLRNGYT

D: -
J: TRBJ1-1
V: TRBV18
CDR3: ASSQGIGNTEAF

D: -
J: TRBJ2-5
V: TRBV5-1
CDR3: ASSLGGGPQETQY

D: TRBD1
J: TRBJ2-2
V: TRBV30
CDR3: AWLQGAGTGELF

D: -
J: TRBJ1-5
V: TRBV7-2
CDR3: ASTARGHSNQPQH

D: TRBD1
J: TRBJ2-7
V: TRBV2
CDR3: ASNGQGAYEQY

D: -
J: TRBJ1-5
V: TRBV30
CDR3: AWNAGGNQPQH

D: -
J: TRBJ2-7
V: TRBV7-2
CDR3: ASSSRTPFGEQY

D: TRBD2
J: TRBJ2-3
V: TRBV7-2
CDR3: ASSLSSGRGADTQY

D: TRBD1
J: TRBJ2-5
V: TRBV5-1
CDR3: ASSLKGDRAETQY

D: -
J: TRBJ2-1
V: TRBV5-4
CDR3: ASSFGGPGPDEQF

D: -
J: TRBJ1-1
V: TRBV24-1
CDR3: ATSGGDTEAF

D: -
J: TRBJ2-1
V: TRBV7-2
CDR3: ASSWTGRRGAVNEQF

D: -
J: TRBJ1-3
V: TRBV7-2
CDR3: ASSRTQGSGNTIY

D: TRBD2
J: TRBJ2-3
V: TRBV7-2
CDR3: ASSNGLAGPDTQY

D: -
J: TRBJ2-1
V: TRBV24-1
CDR3: ATSDREAFNEQF

D: TRBD1
J: TRBJ2-7
V: TRBV24-1
CDR3: ATKQGWTYEQY

D: TRBD2
J: TRBJ2-7
V: TRBV20-1
CDR3: SASGRVDEQY

D: TRBD1
J: TRBJ1-2
V: TRBV12-3/TRBV12-4
CDR3: ASSLQGNYGYT

D: TRBD1
J: TRBJ1-6
V: TRBV30
CDR3: AWSDRGNSPLH

D: -
J: TRBJ2-1
V: TRBV4-3
CDR3: ASSQDIAAYEQF

D: TRBD1
J: TRBJ1-1
V: TRBV12-5
CDR3: ASGSGQGWFAGTEAF

D: TRBD2
J: TRBJ2-7
V: TRBV7-2
CDR3: ASSLGLAGLSYEQY

D: TRBD1
J: TRBJ2-2
V: TRBV5-1
CDR3: ASSLEGATNTGELF

D: TRBD2
J: TRBJ2-5
V: TRBV2
CDR3: ASSQVIAGGLETQY

D: TRBD1
J: TRBJ1-2
V: TRBV18
CDR3: ASSPGTGVSGYT

D: TRBD1
J: TRBJ2-7
V: TRBV6-5
CDR3: ASAETGGEQY

D: -
J: TRBJ2-3
V: TRBV7-9
CDR3: ASSLLGQVDTQY

D: -
J: TRBJ1-3
V: TRBV25-1
CDR3: ASGPRGRNTIY

D: -
J: TRBJ1-6
V: TRBV19
CDR3: ASRGTDSRSYNSPLH

D: TRBD2
J: TRBJ2-5
V: TRBV7-2
CDR3: ASSSAGGPGETQY

D: -
J: TRBJ1-1
V: TRBV5-1
CDR3: ASSPGRGQDTEAF

D: TRBD1
J: TRBJ2-5
V: TRBV29-1
CDR3: SVKTGGGETQY

D: TRBD1
J: TRBJ2-7
V: TRBV5-4
CDR3: ASSLDRVYEQY

D: -
J: TRBJ1-1
V: TRBV10-3
CDR3: AISESTGPEAF

D: TRBD1
J: TRBJ2-7
V: TRBV5-4
CDR3: ASSQTGGEQY